Shown below are 6 T cell receptor beta chains from a single sample sequenced in a study of shared clonotypes between healthy human individuals. The data were produced by immunoSEQ multiplex PCR, yet TCRdb's version contains in-frame clones alone and is incomplete. The table lists some 1,400,000 clones, around 97% of them singletons. Sequences were obtained from naive CD4+ T cells sorted from blood. Regarding subset: CD45RA+ positively selected. These receptors were obtained from a man aged 25 to 40 in good health.

The chain couples TRBV7-9 to TRBJ2-3; D unclear. CDR3 length: 11 amino acids. V gave up 2 bases and J gave up 9 bases, with 6 bases separating them. The V gene's germline CDR1 is SEHNR and CDR2 FQNEAQ (reference sequence). The CDR3 coding sequence is TGTGCCAGCAGCTTAAAGGAGACGCAGTATTTT. Protein sequence: CASSLKETQYF.

The chain couples TRBV19 to TRBJ1-5, with 7 positions matching TRBD1. The trim removed 6 bases at V and 5 bases at J, leaving 10 bases unmatched. The CDR3 spans 15 residues. From germline, CDR1 is LNHDA and CDR2 SQIVND (reference sequence). CDR3 sequence: CASRLLTGRDQPQHF. In DNA, the CDR3 is TGTGCCAGTAGACTCCTGACAGGGAGGGATCAGCCCCAGCATTTT.

The gene calls are TRBV7-8 and TRBJ2-1; no clear D gene. Looked up from germline, CDR1 is SGHVS and CDR2 is FQNEAQ. The V gene lost 1 base and the J gene lost 10 bases, with 14 bases spanning the gap. The CDR3 length is 14 residues. CDR3 loop: CASSLVELPGEQFF. For the CDR3, the DNA is TGTGCCAGCAGCTTAGTAGAGCTACCCGGGGAGCAGTTCTTC.

V is TRBV5-1 and J is TRBJ2-5; no clear D. The CDR3 has 16 amino acids. V lost 4 bases to trimming and J lost 5 bases, with 21 bases between them. The V gene's germline CDR1 is SGHRS and CDR2 YFSETQ. The CDR3 reads CASSTEPTGTWETQYF. The CDR3 DNA is TGCGCCAGCAGCACAGAACCAACCGGAACGTGGGAGACCCAGTACTTC.

This chain connects TRBV5-1 to TRBJ2-7; D might be TRBD1 (6 bases). V lost 2 bases to trimming and J lost 2 bases, with 11 bases between them. The CDR3 is 14 amino acids. CDR1 and CDR2 (germline): SGHRS, YFSETQ. CDR3 protein: CASSLRQVAYEQYF. The CDR3 bases are TGCGCCAGCAGCTTAAGACAGGTAGCCTACGAGCAGTACTTC.

For this clone: A read error may be the cause here, since a much bigger clone is one base away. This sample also contains other DNA sequences that code for the same CDR3. The rearrangement uses TRBV7-2 and TRBJ1-1, with D unresolved. The CDR3 spans 11 residues. Germline V gene lookup returns CDR1 SGHTA and CDR2 FQGNSA. V was cut by 6 bases and J by 2 bases, with 4 bases left in between. The DNA for the CDR3 is TGTGCCAGCAGTGTAAACACTGAAGCTTTCTTT. This encodes CASSVNTEAFF.